One and the same sample provided the 10 T cell receptor beta chains below, sequenced in a study of T cell repertoires in cytomegalovirus infection. From the reads, TCRdb called clonotypes with MiXCR, one entry per CDR3 protein. The sample records 200,000 to 300,000 distinct CDR3 sequences, 9% to 15% being singletons. Sequencing was carried out using PBMCs. Every receptor here comes from a human donor in good health (CMV status not recorded). Some clones in this sample may be carry-over from other donors' samples.

This clonotype was seen ten or more times. The CDR3 nucleotides are TGTGCAAGCCGGGTAGCGGGGACCGGGGAGCTGTTTTTT. Its protein is CASRVAGTGELFF. The chain combines TRBV7-8 with TRBJ2-2; TRBD2 matches 8 bases. The germline CDR1 and CDR2 sequences are SGHVS and FQNEAQ. CDR3 length: 13 amino acids. Together with reference TRBV7-8 and TRBJ2-2, the CDR3 gives the full variable domain: GAGVSQSPRYKVAKRGQDVALRCDPISGHVSLFWYQQALGQGPEFLTYFQNEAQLDKSGLPSDRFFAERPEGSVSTLKIQRTQQEDSAVYLCASRVAGTGELFFGEGSRLTVL.

The sample holds many counts of this clonotype. The rearrangement joins TRBV29-1 to TRBJ2-7, with D perhaps TRBD1 (5 bases). This CDR3 comprises 14 residues. CDR1 and CDR2 (germline): SQVTM, ANQGSEA. V lost 0 bases and J 2 bases, leaving 11 bases between the germline ends. CDR3: CSVEEVGQAYEQYF. The DNA of the CDR3 is TGCAGCGTTGAAGAGGTCGGACAAGCCTACGAGCAGTACTTC.

This clonotype was counted ten times or more. The CDR3 here is CASSLGPSENTGELFF. CDR3 sequence (DNA): TGTGCCAGCAGCTTAGGGCCTAGCGAGAACACCGGGGAGCTGTTTTTT. V usage is TRBV7-2 and J usage is TRBJ2-2, with D maybe TRBD2 (6 bases). Between the trimmed V and J ends, which lost 1 base and 1 base, there was a span of 10 bases. Germline lookup yields CDR1 SGHTA and CDR2 FQGNSA. The CDR3 has 16 amino acids.

There are many counts of this clonotype. The chain recombines TRBV19 with TRBJ2-7; D is unresolved. The length of the CDR3 is 14 residues. Germline lookup yields CDR1 LNHDA and CDR2 SQIVND (reference sequence). With 2 bases removed from V and 0 bases from J, the gap between germline ends came to 8 bases. The CDR3 sequence is CASSIRLDSYEQYF. CDR3 DNA sequence: TGTGCCAGTAGTATAAGACTCGACTCCTACGAGCAGTACTTC.

This clonotype was recorded many times. The chain joins TRBV7-2 to TRBJ1-4; 11 bases agree with TRBD1. Germline lookup yields CDR1 SGHTA and CDR2 FQGNSA. With 6 bases clipped from V and 6 bases from J, the junction kept 9 bases outside the gene matches. This CDR3 has 16 residues. CDR3 sequence reads: CASSRTGGFRDEKLFF. The CDR3 DNA follows: TGTGCCAGCAGTCGGACAGGGGGCTTTCGTGATGAAAAACTGTTTTTT.

This clonotype appeared many times. V usage is TRBV7-2 and J usage is TRBJ2-3; 9 bases map to TRBD2. Germline CDR1 SGHTA, CDR2 FQGNSA. Trimming removed 3 bases from V and 4 bases from J; junction bases left unmatched: 8. This CDR3 has 16 amino acids. CDR3 sequence (DNA): TGTGCCAGCAGCTTTTCTAGCGGGAATCTCGCAGATACGCAGTATTTT. Amino acids: CASSFSSGNLADTQYF.

Only a few counts were recorded for this clonotype. The gene calls are TRBV7-2 and TRBJ1-2; a possible D gene is TRBD1 (5 bases). Trimming removed 5 bases from V and 4 bases from J, with 14 bases in between. The CDR3 consists of 14 residues. CDR1 and CDR2 (germline): SGHTA, FQGNSA. The CDR3 DNA reads TGTGCCAGCAGCCCCGGGGCAGGAAGCTATGGCTACACCTTC. This codes for CASSPGAGSYGYTF.

The chain uses TRBV7-6 and TRBJ1-4, with D possibly matching TRBD1 (6 bases). This CDR3 is 14 amino acids long. Germline V gene data show CDR1 as SGHVS and CDR2 as FNYEAQ. V gave up 9 bases and J gave up 8 bases, with 19 bases separating them. The CDR3 nucleotides are TGTGCCAGAAGCCCCAATGAGGGGGTCGAAAAACTGTTTTTT. Protein product: CARSPNEGVEKLFF.

Many counts were recorded for this clonotype. J is TRBJ1-2 and V is TRBV7-2; D call uncertain. The CDR3 is 15 amino acids. CDR1 is SGHTA, CDR2 FQGNSA, per germline. Deletions cut 3 bases from V and 0 bases from J, with 11 bases between. CDR3: CASSLEGLANYGYTF. The CDR3 DNA sequence: TGTGCCAGCAGCTTGGAAGGATTAGCTAACTATGGCTACACCTTC.

In its sample, this clonotype was seen a few times. This chain uses TRBV28 with TRBJ2-5; maybe TRBD2 (5 bases). The V and J ends lost 6 bases and 5 bases respectively, with 13 bases between them. CDR3 length: 13 residues. Germline loops: CDR1 MDHEN, CDR2 SYDVKM. The CDR3 region has the DNA TGTGCCAGCAGCTCCCCGGGGTATGAGACCCAGTACTTC. It codes for CASSSPGYETQYF. Based on the CDR3 plus reference TRBV28 and TRBJ2-5, the full variable domain is DVKVTQSSRYLVKRTGEKVFLECVQDMDHENMFWYRQDPGLGLRLIYFSYDVKMKEKGDIPEGYSVSREKKERFSLILESASTNQTSMYLCASSSPGYETQYFGPGTRLLVL.